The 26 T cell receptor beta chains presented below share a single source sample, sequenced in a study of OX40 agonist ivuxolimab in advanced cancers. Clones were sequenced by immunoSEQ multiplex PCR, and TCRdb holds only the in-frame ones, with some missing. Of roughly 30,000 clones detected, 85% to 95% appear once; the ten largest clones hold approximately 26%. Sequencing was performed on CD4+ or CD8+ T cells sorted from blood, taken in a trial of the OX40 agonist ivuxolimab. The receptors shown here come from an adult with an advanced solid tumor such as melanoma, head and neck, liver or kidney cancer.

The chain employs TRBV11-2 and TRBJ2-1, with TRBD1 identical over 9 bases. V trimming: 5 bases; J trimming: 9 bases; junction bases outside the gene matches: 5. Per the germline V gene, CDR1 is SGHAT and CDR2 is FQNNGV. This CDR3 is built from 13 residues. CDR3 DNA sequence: TGTGCCAGCAGCCTACAGGGGGCCGGTGAGCAGTTCTTC. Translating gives CASSLQGAGEQFF. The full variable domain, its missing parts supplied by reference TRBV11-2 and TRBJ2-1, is EAGVAQSPRYKIIEKRQSVAFWCNPISGHATLYWYQQILGQGPKLLIQFQNNGVVDDSQLPKDRFSAERLKGVDSTLKIQPAKLEDSAVYLCASSLQGAGEQFFGPGTRLTVL.

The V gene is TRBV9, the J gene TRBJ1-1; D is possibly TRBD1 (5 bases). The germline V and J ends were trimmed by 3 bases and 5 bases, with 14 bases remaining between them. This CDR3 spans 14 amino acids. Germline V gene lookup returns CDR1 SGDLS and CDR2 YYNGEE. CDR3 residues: CASSALRDGTEAFF. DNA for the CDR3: TGTGCCAGCAGCGCCCTCCGGGACGGTACTGAAGCTTTCTTT.

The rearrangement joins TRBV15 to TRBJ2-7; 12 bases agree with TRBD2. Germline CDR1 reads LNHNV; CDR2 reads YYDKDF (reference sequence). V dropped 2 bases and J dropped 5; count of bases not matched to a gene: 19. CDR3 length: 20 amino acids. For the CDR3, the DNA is TGTGCCACCAGCAGACTCCACAGGGAAACAACTAGCGGGAGGATCCACGAGCAGTACTTC. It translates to CATSRLHRETTSGRIHEQYF.

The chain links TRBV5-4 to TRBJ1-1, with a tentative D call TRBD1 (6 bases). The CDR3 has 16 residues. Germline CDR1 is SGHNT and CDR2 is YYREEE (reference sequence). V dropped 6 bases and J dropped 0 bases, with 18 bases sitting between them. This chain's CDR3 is CASTWGGLGLNTEAFF. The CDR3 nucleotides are TGTGCCAGCACGTGGGGGGGCCTGGGGTTGAACACTGAAGCTTTCTTT.

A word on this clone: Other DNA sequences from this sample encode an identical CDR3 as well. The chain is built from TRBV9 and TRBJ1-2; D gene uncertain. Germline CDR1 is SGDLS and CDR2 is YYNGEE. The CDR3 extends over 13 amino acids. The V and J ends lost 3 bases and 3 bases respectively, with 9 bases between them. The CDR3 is CASSGSRDYGYTF. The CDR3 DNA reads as TGTGCCAGCAGCGGCTCTCGGGACTATGGCTACACCTTC.

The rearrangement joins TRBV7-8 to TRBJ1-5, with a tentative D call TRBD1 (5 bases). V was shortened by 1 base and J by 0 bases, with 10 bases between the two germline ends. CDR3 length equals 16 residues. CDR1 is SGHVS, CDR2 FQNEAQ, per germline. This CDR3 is CASSLDGDYSNQPQHF. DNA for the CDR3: TGTGCCAGCAGCTTAGACGGGGACTATAGCAATCAGCCCCAGCATTTT.

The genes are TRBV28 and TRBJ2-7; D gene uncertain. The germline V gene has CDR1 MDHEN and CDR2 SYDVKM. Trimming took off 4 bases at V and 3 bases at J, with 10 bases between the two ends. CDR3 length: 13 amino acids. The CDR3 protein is CASSYRGFYEQYF. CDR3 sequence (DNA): TGTGCCAGCAGTTACCGAGGATTCTACGAGCAGTACTTC.

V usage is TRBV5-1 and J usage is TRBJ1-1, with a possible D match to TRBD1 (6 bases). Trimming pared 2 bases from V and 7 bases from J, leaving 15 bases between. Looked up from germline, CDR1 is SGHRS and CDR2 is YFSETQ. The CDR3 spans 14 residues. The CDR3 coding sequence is TGCGCCAGCAGCTTTGGGGCAGGGGCTAGTGAAGCTTTCTTT. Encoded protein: CASSFGAGASEAFF.

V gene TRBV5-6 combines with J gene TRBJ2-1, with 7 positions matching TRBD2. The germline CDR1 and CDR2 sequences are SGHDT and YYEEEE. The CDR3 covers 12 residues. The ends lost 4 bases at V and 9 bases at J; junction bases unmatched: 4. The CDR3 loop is CASSMTSTEQFF. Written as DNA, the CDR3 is TGTGCCAGCAGCATGACTAGCACTGAGCAGTTCTTC.

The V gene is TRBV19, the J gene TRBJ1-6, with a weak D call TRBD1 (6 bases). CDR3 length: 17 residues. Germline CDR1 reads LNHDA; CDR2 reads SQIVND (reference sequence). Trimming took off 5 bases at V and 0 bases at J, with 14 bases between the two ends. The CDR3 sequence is CASSPRQDFSYNSPLHF. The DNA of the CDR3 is TGTGCCAGTAGTCCCCGACAGGATTTCTCCTATAATTCACCCCTCCACTTT.

The CDR3 DNA reads as TGTGCCAGCAGCTTGGTCGGTTCCTACGAGCAGTACTTC. Its protein product is CASSLVGSYEQYF. V is TRBV5-6 and J is TRBJ2-7; D uncertain. Germline CDR1 and CDR2: SGHDT and YYEEEE. CDR3 length: 13 amino acids. Trimming cost V 0 bases and J 1 base, with 5 bases left between them.

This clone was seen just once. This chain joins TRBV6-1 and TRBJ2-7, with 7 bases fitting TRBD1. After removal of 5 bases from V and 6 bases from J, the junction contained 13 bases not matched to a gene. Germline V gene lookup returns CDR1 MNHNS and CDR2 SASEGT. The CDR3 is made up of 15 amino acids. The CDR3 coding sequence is TGTGCCAGCAGTTCCCTGGGGACAGAAACCCTCGAGCAGTACTTC. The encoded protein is CASSSLGTETLEQYF.

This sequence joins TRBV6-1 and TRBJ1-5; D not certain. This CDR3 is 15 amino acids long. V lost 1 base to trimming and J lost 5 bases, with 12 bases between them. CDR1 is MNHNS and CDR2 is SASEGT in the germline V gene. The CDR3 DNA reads TGTGCCAGCAGTGAAGGTATGCAGGTTCATCAGCCCCAGCATTTT. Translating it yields CASSEGMQVHQPQHF.

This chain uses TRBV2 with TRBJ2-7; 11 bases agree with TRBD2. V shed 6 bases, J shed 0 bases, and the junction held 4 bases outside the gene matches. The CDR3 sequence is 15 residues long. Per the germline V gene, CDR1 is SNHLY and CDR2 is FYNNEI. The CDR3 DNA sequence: TGTGCCAGCAGGGTAGCGGGAGGGAGCTCCTACGAGCAGTACTTC. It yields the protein CASRVAGGSSYEQYF. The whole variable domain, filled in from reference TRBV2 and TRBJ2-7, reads EPEVTQTPSHQVTQMGQEVILRCVPISNHLYFYWYRQILGQKVEFLVSFYNNEISEKSEIFDDQFSVERPDGSNFTLKIRSTKLEDSAMYFCASRVAGGSSYEQYFGPGTRLTVT.

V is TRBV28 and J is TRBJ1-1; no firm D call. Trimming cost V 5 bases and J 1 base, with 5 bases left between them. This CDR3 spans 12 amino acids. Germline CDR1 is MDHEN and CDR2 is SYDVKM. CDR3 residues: CASSGENTEAFF. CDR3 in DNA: TGTGCCAGCAGTGGTGAGAACACTGAAGCTTTCTTT.

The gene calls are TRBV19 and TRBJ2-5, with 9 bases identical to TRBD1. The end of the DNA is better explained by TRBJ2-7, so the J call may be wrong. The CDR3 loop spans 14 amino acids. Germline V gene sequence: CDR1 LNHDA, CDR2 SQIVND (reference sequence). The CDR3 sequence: CASNPGTGTSEQYF. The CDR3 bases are TGTGCCAGTAATCCCGGGACAGGGACTTCCGAGCAGTACTTC.

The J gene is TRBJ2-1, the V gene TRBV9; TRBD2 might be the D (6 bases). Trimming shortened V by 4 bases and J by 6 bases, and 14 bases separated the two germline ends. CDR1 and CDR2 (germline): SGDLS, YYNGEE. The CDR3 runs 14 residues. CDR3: CASSTPDYRNEQFF. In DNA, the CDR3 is TGTGCCAGCAGCACCCCGGACTACCGCAATGAGCAGTTCTTC.

For the CDR3, the DNA is TGTGCCAGCAGCTTAGATGGGAGCTCTGGAAACACCATATATTTT. Protein product: CASSLDGSSGNTIYF. The V gene is TRBV7-9, the J gene TRBJ1-3; D gene ambiguous. The length of the CDR3 is 15 residues. V was clipped by 1 base and J by 0 bases, with 7 bases between them. Per the germline V gene, CDR1 is SEHNR and CDR2 is FQNEAQ (reference sequence).

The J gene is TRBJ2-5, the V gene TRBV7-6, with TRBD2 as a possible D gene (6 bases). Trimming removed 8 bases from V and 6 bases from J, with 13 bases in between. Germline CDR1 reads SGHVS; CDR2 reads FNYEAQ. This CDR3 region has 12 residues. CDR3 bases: TGTGCCAGCTCGGGACTGGAACAGACCCAGTACTTC. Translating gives CASSGLEQTQYF.

CDR3 loop: CASSEGTGWYNEQFF. CDR3 bases: TGCGCCAGCAGTGAGGGGACAGGGTGGTACAATGAGCAGTTCTTC. The chain is built from TRBV10-2 and TRBJ2-1; TRBD1 aligns across 9 bases. Germline CDR1 WSHSY, CDR2 SAAADI. Trimming took 2 bases from V and 4 from J; bases not matched to a gene: 3. This CDR3 comprises 15 residues.

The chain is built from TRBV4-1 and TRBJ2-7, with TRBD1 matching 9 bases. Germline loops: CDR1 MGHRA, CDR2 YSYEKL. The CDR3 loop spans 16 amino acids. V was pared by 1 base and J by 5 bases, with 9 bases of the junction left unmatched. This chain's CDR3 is CASSQGQGQGRHEQYF. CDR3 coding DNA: TGCGCCAGCAGCCAAGGGCAGGGACAGGGACGACACGAGCAGTACTTC.

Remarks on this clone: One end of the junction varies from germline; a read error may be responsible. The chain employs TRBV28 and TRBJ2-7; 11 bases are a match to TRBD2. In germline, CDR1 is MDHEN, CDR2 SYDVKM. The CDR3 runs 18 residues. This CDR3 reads CASSTQIVAGGSSHEQYF. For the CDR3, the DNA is TGTGCCAGCAGTACCCAGATAGTAGCGGGAGGGAGCTCCCACGAGCAGTACTTC.

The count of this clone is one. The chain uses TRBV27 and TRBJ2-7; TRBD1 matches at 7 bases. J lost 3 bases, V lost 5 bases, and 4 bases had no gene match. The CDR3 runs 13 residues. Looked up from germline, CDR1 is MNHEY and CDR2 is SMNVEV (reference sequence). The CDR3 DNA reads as TGTGCCAGCAGTGAAACAGGGGACTACGAGCAGTACTTC. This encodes CASSETGDYEQYF.

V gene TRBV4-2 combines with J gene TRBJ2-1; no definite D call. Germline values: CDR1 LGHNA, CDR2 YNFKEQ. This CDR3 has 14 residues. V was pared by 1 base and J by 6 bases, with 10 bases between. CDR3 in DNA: TGTGCCAGCAGCCAAGGCCCAGGATCCAATGAGCAGTTCTTC. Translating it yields CASSQGPGSNEQFF.

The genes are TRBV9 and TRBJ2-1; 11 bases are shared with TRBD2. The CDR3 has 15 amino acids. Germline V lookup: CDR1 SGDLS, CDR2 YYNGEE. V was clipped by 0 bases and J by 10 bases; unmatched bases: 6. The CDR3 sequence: CASSVGDSGRAEQFF. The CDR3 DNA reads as TGTGCCAGCAGCGTAGGAGATAGCGGGAGGGCCGAGCAGTTCTTC.

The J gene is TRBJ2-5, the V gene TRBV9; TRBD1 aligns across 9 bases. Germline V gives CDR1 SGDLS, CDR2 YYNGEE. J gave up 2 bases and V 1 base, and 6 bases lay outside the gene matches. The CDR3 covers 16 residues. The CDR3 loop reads CASSVLSGQGQETQYF. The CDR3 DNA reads TGTGCCAGCAGCGTATTGTCGGGACAGGGTCAAGAGACCCAGTACTTC.